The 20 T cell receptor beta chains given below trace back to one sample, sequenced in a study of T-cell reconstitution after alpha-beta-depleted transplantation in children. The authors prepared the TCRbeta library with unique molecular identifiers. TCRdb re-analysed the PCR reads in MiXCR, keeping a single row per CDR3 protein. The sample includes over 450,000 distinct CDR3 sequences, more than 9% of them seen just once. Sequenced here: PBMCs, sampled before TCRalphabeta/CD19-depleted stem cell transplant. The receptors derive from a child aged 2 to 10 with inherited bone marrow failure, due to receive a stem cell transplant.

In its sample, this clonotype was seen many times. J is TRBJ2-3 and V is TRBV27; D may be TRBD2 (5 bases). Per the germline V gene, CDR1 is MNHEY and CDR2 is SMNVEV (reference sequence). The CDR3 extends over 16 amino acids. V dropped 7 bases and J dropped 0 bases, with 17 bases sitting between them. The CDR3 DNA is TGTGCCAGCACCCCTTGGGGAGCCGATAGCACAGATACGCAGTATTTT. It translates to CASTPWGADSTDTQYF.

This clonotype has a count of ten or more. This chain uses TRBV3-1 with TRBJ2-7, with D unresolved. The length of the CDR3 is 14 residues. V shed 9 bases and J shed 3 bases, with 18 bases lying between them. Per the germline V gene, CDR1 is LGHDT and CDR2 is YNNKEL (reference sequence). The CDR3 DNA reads TGTGCCAGTAAGCCAGACGGATCCAACTACGAGCAGTACTTC. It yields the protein CASKPDGSNYEQYF.

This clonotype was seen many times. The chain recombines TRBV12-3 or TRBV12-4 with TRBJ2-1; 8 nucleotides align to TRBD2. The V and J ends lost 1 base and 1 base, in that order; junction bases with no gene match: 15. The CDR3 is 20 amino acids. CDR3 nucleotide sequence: TGTGCCAGCAGTTTAGTGCTGCTACTAGCGGATACCCCTTCCTACAATGAGCAGTTCTTC. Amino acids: CASSLVLLLADTPSYNEQFF.

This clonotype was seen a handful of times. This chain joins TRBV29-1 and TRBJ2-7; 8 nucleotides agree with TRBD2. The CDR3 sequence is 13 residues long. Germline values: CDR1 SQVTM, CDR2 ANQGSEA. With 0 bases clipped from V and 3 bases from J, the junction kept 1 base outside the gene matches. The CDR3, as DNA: TGCAGCGTTGAAGACGGGAGGGGCTACGAGCAGTACTTC. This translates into CSVEDGRGYEQYF.

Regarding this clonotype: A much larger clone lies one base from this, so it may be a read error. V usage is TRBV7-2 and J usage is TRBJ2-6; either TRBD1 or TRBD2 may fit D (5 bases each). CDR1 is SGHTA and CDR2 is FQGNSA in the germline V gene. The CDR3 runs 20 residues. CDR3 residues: CASSLAWRAVALSGANDLTF. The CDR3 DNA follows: TGTGCCAGCAGCTTAGCGTGGCGGGCCGTGGCCCTCTCTGGGGCCAACGACCTGACTTTC.

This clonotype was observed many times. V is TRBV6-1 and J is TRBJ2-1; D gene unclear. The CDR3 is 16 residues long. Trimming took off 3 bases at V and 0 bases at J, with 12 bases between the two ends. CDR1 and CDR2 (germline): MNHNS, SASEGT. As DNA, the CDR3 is TGTGCCAGCAGTGATCCCTTGAAGAGCTCCTACAATGAGCAGTTCTTC. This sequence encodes CASSDPLKSSYNEQFF.

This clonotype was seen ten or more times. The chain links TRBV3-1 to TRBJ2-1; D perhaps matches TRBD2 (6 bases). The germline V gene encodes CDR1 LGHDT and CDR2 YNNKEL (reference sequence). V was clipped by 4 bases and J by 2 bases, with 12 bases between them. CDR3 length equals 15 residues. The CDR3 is CASSPLGGPYNEQFF. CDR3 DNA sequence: TGTGCCAGCAGCCCACTAGGAGGGCCCTACAATGAGCAGTTCTTC.

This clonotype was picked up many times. DNA of the CDR3: TGTGCCAGCAGCCTCTACCTCGGGGGGACCGGGGAGCTGTTTTTT. It specifies CASSLYLGGTGELFF. The chain recombines TRBV5-5 with TRBJ2-2; 7 bases line up with TRBD2. CDR1 and CDR2 (germline): SGHKS, YYEKEE (reference sequence). Losses at the gene ends were 4 bases for V and 5 bases for J; bases not matched to a gene: 8. This CDR3 region has 15 residues.

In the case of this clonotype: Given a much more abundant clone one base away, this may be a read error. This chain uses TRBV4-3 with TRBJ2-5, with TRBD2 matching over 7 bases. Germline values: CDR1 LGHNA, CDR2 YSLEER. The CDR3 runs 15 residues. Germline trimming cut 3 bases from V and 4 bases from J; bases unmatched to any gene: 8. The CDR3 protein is CASSHGGGGLETQYF. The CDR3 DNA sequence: TGCGCCAGCAGCCATGGCGGGGGAGGCCTAGAGACCCAGTACTTC.

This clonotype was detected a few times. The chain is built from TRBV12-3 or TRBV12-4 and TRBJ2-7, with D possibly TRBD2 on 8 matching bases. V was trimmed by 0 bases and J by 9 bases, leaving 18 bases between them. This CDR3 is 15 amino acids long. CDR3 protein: CASSLAQSGGDRQYF. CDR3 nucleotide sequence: TGTGCCAGCAGTTTAGCGCAATCGGGGGGGGACAGGCAGTACTTC.

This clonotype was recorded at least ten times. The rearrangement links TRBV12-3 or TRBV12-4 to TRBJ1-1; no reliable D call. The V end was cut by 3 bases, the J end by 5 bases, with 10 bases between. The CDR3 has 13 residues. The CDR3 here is CASSFFLGTEAFF. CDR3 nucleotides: TGTGCCAGCAGTTTTTTCCTCGGGACTGAAGCTTTCTTT.

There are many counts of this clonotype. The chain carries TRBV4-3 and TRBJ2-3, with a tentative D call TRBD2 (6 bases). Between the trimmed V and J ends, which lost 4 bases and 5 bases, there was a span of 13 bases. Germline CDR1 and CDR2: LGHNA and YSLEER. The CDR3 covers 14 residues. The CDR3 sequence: CASSLGTGRDTQYF. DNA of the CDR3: TGCGCCAGCAGCCTGGGGACTGGCCGAGATACGCAGTATTTT.

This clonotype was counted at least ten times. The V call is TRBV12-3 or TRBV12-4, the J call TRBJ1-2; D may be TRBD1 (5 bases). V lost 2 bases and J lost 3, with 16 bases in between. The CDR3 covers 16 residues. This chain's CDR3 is CASSLYGTSAHYGYTF. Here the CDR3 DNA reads TGTGCCAGCAGTTTATATGGGACGTCGGCGCACTATGGCTACACCTTC.

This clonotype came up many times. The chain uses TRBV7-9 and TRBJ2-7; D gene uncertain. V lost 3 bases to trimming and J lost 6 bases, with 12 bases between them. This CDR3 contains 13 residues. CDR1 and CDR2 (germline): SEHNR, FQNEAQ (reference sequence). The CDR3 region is CASSLAPGGEQYF. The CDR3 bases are TGTGCCAGCAGCTTGGCCCCGGGCGGCGAGCAGTACTTC.

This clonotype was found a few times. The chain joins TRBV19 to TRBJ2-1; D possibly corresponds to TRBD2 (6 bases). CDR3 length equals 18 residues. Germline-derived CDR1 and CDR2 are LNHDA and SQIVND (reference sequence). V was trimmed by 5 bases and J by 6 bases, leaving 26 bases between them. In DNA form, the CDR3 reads TGTGCCAGTAGTCCCGCGACGTTAGTTGGAGGGGTGGGCAATGAGCAGTTCTTC. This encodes CASSPATLVGGVGNEQFF.

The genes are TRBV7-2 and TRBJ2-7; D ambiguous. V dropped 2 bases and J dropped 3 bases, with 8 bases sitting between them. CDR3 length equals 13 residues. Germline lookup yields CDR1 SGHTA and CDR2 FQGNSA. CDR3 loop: CASSLIGFYEQYF. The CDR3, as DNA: TGTGCCAGCAGCTTAATAGGATTCTACGAGCAGTACTTC. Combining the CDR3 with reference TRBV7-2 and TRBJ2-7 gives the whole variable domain GAGVSQSPSNKVTEKGKDVELRCDPISGHTALYWYRQSLGQGLEFLIYFQGNSAPDKSGLPSDRFSAERTGGSVSTLTIQRTQQEDSAVYLCASSLIGFYEQYFGPGTRLTVT.

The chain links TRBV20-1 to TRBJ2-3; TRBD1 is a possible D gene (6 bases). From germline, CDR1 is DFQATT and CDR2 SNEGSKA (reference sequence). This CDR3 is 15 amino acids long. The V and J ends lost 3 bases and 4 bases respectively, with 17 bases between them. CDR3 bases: TGCAGTGCTAGGGGCCAGGGTGGGGGCTCAGATACGCAGTATTTT. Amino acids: CSARGQGGGSDTQYF.

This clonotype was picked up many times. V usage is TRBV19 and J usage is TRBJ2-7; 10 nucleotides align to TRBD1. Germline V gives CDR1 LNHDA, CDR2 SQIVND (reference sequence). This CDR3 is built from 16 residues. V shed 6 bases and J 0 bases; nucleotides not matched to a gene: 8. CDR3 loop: CASRGPGTGVSYEQYF. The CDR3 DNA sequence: TGTGCCAGTAGGGGTCCCGGGACAGGGGTCTCCTACGAGCAGTACTTC.

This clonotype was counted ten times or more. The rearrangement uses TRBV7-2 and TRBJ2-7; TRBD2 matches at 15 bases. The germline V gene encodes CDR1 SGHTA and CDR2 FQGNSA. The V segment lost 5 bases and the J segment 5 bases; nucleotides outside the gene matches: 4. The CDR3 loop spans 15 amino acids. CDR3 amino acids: CASSGLAGGLNEQYF. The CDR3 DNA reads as TGTGCCAGCAGCGGACTAGCGGGAGGGCTGAACGAGCAGTACTTC.

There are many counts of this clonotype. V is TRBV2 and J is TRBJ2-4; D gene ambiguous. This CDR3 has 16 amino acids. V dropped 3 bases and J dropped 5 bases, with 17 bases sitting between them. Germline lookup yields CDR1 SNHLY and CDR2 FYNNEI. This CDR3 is CASSENPFEVENIQYF. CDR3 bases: TGTGCCAGCAGTGAGAACCCGTTTGAAGTAGAAAACATTCAGTACTTC.